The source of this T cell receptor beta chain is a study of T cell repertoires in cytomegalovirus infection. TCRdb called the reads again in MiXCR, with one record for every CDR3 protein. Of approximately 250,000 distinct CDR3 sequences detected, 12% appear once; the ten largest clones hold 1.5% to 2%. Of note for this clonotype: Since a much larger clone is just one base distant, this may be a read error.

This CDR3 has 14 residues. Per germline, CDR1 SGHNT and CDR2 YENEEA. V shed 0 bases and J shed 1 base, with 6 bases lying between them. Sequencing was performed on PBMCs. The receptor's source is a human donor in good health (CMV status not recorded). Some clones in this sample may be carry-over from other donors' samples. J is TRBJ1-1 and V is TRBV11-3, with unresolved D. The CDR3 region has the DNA TGTGCCAGCAGCTTAGATTGGGGGAACACTGAAGCTTTCTTT. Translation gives CASSLDWGNTEAFF.